This T cell receptor beta chain stems from a study of blood T cells in healthy people across ages (dated by TCRdb to between 2014 and 2017). With regard to the full study: In model experiments, template switching captured about one uniquely barcoded TCR beta cDNA molecule for every two T cells. The study measured age-related changes in TCR beta repertoire diversity using deep sequencing normalized with unique cDNA molecular identifiers. Donors were grouped into four age groups: young (average approximately 15 years), middle-aged (39), aged (approximately 67) and long-lived (approximately 82). To avoid experimental bias, donors of different ages were distributed randomly across sequencing lanes. For two donors (one aged 18 to 30 and one aged 80 or older), the study analyzed two additional independent replicas of 1 million unique cDNA reads from the same blood draw. Broader findings and caveats from the paper: Because the CMV infection status of the donors was unknown, age-related changes in expanded clonotypes may potentially have been confounded. The long-lived group showed more naive CD4+ T cells, fewer expanded clones and increased TCR diversity than the aged group, suggesting age selection. Conclusive comparison of naive and antigen-experienced compartments was prevented by the profiling of bulk unsorted PBMCs. Estimates of total diversity based on one million sequenced T cells were regarded as lower bounds and as underestimates. As age increased, observed TCR beta diversity per million T cells dropped in a roughly linear way, and a significant reduction was already evident by age 40. The percentage of naive T cells measured by flow cytometry correlated strongly with observed TCR beta diversity.

The donors were 40 or so Caucasian individuals from Russia, aged roughly 6 to 100 years, who were systemically healthy. Roughly 9.5 milliliters of peripheral blood were drawn from each donor into EDTA-treated Vacutainer tubes. Ficoll-Paque density-gradient centrifugation was used to isolate PBMCs, with at least 6.5 million per sample. Total RNA was extracted from PBMCs with Trizol reagent, with at least 5.5 micrograms obtained per sample. For every donor, flow cytometry on a PBMC aliquot measured the percentage of naive CD45RAhigh/CD27high T cells. This clonotype has at least ten counts. The antigen it recognizes is unknown. Nothing much larger sits one base from this clone, and base qualities are not available. Libraries came from 5' RACE. The instrument given in TCRdb is Illumina HiSeq 2500. A second about 7 to 12 cycle PCR used a sample-barcoded 5' primer and a J-beta primer mix. A unique molecular identifier was introduced onto each TCR beta cDNA molecule by a template-switch 5' adaptor carrying 12 random nucleotides. At least 2.5 million CDR3-containing paired-end reads were obtained from each sample. The Mint cDNA synthesis kit, primed by a TRBC-specific oligonucleotide, was used to synthesize first-strand cDNA from all RNA. After uracil-DNA glycosylase treatment, a first 18-cycle PCR used universal primers M1SS and BC2_uni_R on all cDNA. As for how the authors treated the data: Normalization of each sample was performed by random selection of 1 million high-quality reads, each carrying a distinct molecular identifier. Instead of being binned into consensus sequences, reads that shared molecular identifiers were thrown out. MiTCR, with a Q25 quality threshold and the strictest error-elimination algorithm, was used for CDR3 identification, clonotype clustering and error correction. Lower-bound total TCR beta diversity was estimated with a nonparametric unseen species model using Euler transformation. TCRdb handled the public reads itself, with Q25 trimming in fastp and clone calling in MiXCR, and kept productive beta chains. CDR3 protein duplicates are merged, each entry listing the most common genes and DNA. For this entry, the V and J calls and clone size follow TCRdb and not the study's own pipeline. The sample table contains roughly 650,000 distinct CDR3 sequences; only one count was recorded for roughly 32% of them. The ten largest account for 15% of the sample.

The specimen was blood. This TCR was sampled from a woman aged 80 or over in good health. Donor details come from another sample of the same person, matched by shared clones.

This receptor has the CDR3 CASSVWSYSEPQYF. The DNA reads TGTGCCAGCAGCGTATGGTCCTATTCCGAGCCGCAGTATTTT. This chain is built from TRBV9 and TRBJ2-3; the D gene identity is not certain. At the junction V is shortened by 1 base and J by 10 bases, with 16 bases in between. Inclusive of the bounding cysteine and phenylalanine, the CDR3 is 14 residues long. Just CDR3 DNA is preserved here, 42 bases in frame from base 1. CDR1 and CDR2 are read off the germline V gene as SGDLS and YYNGEE. The full variable domain, completed from the reference TRBV9 and TRBJ2-3 proteins outside the CDR3, reads DSGVTQTPKHLITATGQRVTLRCSPRSGDLSVYWYQQSLDQGLQFLIQYYNGEERAKGNILERFSAQQFPDLHSELNLSSLELGDSALYFCASSVWSYSEPQYFGPGTRLTVL.